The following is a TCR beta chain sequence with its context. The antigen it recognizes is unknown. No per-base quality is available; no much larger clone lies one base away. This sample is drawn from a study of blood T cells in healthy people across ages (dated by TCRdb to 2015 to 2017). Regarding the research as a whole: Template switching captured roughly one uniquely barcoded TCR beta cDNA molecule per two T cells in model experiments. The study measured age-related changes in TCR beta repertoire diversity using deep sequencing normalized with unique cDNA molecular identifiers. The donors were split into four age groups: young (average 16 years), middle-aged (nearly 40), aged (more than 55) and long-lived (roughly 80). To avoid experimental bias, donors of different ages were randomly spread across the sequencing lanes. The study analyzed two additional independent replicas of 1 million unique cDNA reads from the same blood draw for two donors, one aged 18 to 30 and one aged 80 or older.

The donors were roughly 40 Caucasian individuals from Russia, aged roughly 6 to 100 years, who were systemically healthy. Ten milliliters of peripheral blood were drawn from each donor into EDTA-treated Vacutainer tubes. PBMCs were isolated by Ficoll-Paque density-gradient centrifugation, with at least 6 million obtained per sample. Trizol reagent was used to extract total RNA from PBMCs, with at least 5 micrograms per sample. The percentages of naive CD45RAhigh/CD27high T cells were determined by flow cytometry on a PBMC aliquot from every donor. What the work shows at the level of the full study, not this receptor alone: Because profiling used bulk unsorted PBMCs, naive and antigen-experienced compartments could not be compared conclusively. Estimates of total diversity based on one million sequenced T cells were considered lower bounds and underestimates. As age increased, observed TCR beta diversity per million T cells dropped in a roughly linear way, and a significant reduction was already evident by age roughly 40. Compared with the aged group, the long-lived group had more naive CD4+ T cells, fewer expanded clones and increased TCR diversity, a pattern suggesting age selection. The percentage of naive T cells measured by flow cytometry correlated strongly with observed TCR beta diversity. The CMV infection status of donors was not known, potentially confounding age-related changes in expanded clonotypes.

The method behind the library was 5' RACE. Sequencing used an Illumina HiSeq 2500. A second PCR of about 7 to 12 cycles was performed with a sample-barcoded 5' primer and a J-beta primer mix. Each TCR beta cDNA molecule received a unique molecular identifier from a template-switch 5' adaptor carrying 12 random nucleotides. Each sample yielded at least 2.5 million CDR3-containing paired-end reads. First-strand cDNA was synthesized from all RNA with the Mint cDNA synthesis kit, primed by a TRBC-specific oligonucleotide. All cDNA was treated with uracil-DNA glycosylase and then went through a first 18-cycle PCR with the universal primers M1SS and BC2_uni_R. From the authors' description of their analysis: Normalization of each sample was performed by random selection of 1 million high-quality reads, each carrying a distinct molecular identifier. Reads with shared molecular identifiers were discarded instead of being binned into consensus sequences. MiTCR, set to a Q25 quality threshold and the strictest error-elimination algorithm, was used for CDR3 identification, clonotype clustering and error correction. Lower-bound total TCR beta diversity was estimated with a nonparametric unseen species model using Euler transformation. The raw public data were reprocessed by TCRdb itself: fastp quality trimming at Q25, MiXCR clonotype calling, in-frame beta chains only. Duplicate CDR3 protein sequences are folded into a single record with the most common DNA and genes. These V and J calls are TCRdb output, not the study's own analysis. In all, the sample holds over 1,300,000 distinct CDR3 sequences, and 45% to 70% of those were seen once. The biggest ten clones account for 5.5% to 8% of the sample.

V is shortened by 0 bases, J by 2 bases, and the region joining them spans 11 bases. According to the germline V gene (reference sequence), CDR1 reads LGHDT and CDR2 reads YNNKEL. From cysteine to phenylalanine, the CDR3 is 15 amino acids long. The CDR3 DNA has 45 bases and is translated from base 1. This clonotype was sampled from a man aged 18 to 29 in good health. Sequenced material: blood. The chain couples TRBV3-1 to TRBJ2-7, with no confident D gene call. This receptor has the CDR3 CASSQDSKYPYEQYF. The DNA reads TGTGCCAGCAGCCAAGACAGCAAATACCCCTACGAGCAGTACTTC.